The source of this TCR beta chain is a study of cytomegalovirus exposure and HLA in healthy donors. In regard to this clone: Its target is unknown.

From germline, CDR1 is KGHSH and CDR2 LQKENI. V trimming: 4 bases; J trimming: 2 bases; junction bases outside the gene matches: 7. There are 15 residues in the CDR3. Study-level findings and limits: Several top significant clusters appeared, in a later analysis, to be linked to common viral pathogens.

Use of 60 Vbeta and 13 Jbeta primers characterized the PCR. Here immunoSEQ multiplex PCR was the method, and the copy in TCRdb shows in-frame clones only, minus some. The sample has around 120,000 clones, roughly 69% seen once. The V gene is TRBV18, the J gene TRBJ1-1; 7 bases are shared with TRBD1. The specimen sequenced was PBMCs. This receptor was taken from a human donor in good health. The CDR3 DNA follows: TGTGCCAGCTCACGAGTCTCAGGGGGAAACACTGAAGCTTTCTTT. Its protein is CASSRVSGGNTEAFF.